One and the same sample provided the 8 T cell receptor beta chains below, sequenced in a study of blood T cell repertoires in COVID-19. Some clones are missing from TCRdb's copy, which holds only in-frame ones; the method was immunoSEQ multiplex PCR. The table shows around 60,000 clones, with more than 60% occurring only once. Sequencing used peripheral blood. Receptors were obtained from a woman aged 45 to 65 with active or convalescent COVID-19.

The chain links TRBV5-1 to TRBJ1-1; TRBD1 matches at 7 bases. V shed 4 bases and J 1 base; nucleotides not matched to a gene: 10. Germline CDR1 SGHRS, CDR2 YFSETQ. This CDR3 spans 16 amino acids. In DNA form, the CDR3 reads TGCGCCAGCAGCCCGCGACAGGGAGAGTGGAACACTGAAGCTTTCTTT. Its protein is CASSPRQGEWNTEAFF.

The chain is built from TRBV10-3 and TRBJ2-3, with 10 bases aligning to TRBD2. V gave up 4 bases and J gave up 5 bases; unmatched junction bases: 3. The CDR3 extends over 14 amino acids. Looked up from germline, CDR1 is ENHRY and CDR2 is SYGVKD. This chain's CDR3 is CAISGRTSGDTQYF. The CDR3 DNA is TGTGCCATCAGTGGTCGGACTAGCGGAGATACGCAGTATTTT.

The rearrangement joins TRBV18 to TRBJ1-1; D remains ambiguous. V lost 6 bases to trimming and J lost 7 bases, with 15 bases between them. The length of the CDR3 is 13 residues. Germline assignment: CDR1 KGHSH and CDR2 LQKENI. CDR3 region: CASSSTRGLEAFF. CDR3 DNA sequence: TGTGCCAGCTCCTCGACGAGAGGACTTGAAGCTTTCTTT.

The chain carries TRBV7-9 and TRBJ2-5; D possibly corresponds to TRBD2 (7 bases). Germline V CDR1 and CDR2: SEHNR, FQNEAQ (reference sequence). The CDR3 runs 15 residues. The V end was cut by 0 bases, the J end by 5 bases, with 13 bases between. The CDR3 DNA sequence: TGTGCCAGCAGCTTAGCGTCGGGGGGCCGGGAGACCCAGTACTTC. This translates into CASSLASGGRETQYF.

A few counts support this clone. The chain combines TRBV11-2 with TRBJ2-5, with 9 bases aligning to TRBD2. The V gene's germline CDR1 is SGHAT and CDR2 FQNNGV. V lost 1 base and J lost 6; bases outside the gene matches: 6. The CDR3 runs to 15 residues. The CDR3 protein is CASSLVSGSFQTQYF. The CDR3 nucleotides read TGTGCCAGCAGCTTAGTTAGCGGGAGCTTCCAGACCCAGTACTTC.

CDR3 region: CASSEGQDSNQPQHF. Written as DNA, the CDR3 is TGTGCCAGCAGTGAAGGACAGGATAGCAATCAGCCCCAGCATTTT. The V call is TRBV6-1, the J call TRBJ1-5, with TRBD1 as a possible D gene (6 bases). Germline V gives CDR1 MNHNS, CDR2 SASEGT. V was shortened by 1 base and J by 0 bases, with 7 bases between the two germline ends. The CDR3 runs 15 residues.

The sample holds one count of this clone. The rearrangement joins TRBV7-6 to TRBJ2-7, with D possibly TRBD1 on 5 matching bases. The CDR3 extends over 14 amino acids. The ends were cut back, 2 bases at V and 2 bases at J, with 10 bases in the middle. The germline CDR1 and CDR2 sequences are SGHVS and FNYEAQ. The chain's CDR3 is CASSLLGETYEQYF. CDR3 nucleotides: TGTGCCAGCAGCTTATTAGGGGAAACCTACGAGCAGTACTTC.

This chain uses TRBV6-2 or TRBV6-3 with TRBJ2-3, with D tentatively TRBD2 (6 bases). This CDR3 has 15 amino acids. Per the germline V gene, CDR1 is MNHEY and CDR2 is SVGEGT. V was pared by 4 bases and J by 8 bases, with 19 bases between. The chain's CDR3 is CASSLRMALGGTQYF. In DNA form, the CDR3 reads TGTGCCAGCAGTTTGCGAATGGCCCTGGGGGGTACGCAGTATTTT.